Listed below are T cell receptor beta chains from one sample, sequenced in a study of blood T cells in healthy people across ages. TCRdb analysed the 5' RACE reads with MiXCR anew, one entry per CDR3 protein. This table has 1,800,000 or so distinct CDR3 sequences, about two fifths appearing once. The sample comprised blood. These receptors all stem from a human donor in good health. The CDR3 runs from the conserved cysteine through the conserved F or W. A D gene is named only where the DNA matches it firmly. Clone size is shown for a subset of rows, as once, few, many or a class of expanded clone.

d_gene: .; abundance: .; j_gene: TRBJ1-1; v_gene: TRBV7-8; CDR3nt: TGTGCCAGCAGCTTAGATTTTGGCGCTGAAGCTTTCTTT; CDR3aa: CASSLDFGAEAFF
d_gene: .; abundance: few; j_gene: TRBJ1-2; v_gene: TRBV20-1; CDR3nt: TGCAGTGCCCTCAGATTAGCTAACTATGGCTACACCTTC; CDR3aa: CSALRLANYGYTF
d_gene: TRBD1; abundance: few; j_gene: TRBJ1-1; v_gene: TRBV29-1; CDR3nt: TGCAGCGTTACCGGACAGGGGAACACTGAAGCTTTCTTT; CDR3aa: CSVTGQGNTEAFF
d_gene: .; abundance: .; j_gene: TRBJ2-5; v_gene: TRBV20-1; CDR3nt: TGCAGTGCTCAGGGGTCTCAAGAGACCCAGTACTTC; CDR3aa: CSAQGSQETQYF
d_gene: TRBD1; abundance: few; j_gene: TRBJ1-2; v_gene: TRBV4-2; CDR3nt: TGTGCCAGCAGCCAGCAGGGACAGGGCGGTGGCTACACCTTC; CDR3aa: CASSQQGQGGGYTF
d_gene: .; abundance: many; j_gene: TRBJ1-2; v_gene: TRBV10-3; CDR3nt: TGTGCCATCGGAACAGCTAACTATGGCTACACCTTC; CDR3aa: CAIGTANYGYTF
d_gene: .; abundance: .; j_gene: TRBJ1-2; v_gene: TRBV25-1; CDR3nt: TGTGCCAGCAGACCGACAGGCCTTTACTATGGCTACACCTTC; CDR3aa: CASRPTGLYYGYTF
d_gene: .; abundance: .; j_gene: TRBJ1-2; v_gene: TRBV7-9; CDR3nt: TGTGCCAGCAGCTTAGCGCTGGACCCCTCCAACTATGGCTACACCTTC; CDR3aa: CASSLALDPSNYGYTF
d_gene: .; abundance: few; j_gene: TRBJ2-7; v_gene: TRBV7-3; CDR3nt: TGTGCCAGCAGCTCCGGGCCCAGCCACGAGCAGTACTTC; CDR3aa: CASSSGPSHEQYF
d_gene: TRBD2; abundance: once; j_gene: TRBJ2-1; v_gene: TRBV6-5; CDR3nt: TGTGCCAGCAGTTGGGGTAGCGGGGCCTACGAGCAGTTCTTC; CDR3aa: CASSWGSGAYEQFF
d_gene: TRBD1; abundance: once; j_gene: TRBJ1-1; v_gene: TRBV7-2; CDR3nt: TGTGCCATACACAGGGGCGGTACTGAAGCTTTCTTT; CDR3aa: CAIHRGGTEAFF
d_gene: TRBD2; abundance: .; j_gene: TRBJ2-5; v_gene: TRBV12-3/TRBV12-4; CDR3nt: TGTGCCAGCAGTTTATTCCCATGGGGAGGGCAAGAGACCCAGTACTTC; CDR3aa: CASSLFPWGGQETQYF
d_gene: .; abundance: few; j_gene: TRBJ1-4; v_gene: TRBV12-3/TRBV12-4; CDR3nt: TGTGCCAGCAGTTCCATACTTGAAAAACTGTTTTTT; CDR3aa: CASSSILEKLFF
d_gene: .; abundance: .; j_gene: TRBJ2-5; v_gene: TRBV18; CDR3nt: TGTGCCAGCTCCCCAGCGGAGGGGGACCAAGAGGCCCAGTACTTC; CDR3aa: CASSPAEGDQEAQYF
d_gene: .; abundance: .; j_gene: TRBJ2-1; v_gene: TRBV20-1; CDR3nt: TGCAGTGCTAGTCTCAGTGTAAAAAGGGGGGACTCCTACAATGAGCAGTTCTTC; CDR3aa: CSASLSVKRGDSYNEQFF
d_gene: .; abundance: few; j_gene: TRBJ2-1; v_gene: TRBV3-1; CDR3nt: TGTGCCAGCACCCCTGGCGGGGAATCCTACAATGAGCAGTTCTTC; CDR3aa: CASTPGGESYNEQFF
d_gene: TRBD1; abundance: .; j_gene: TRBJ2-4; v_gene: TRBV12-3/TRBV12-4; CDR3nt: TGTGCCAGCAGTCGATCCGGGACAGGGGGCGCATTAAACATTCAGTACTTC; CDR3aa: CASSRSGTGGALNIQYF
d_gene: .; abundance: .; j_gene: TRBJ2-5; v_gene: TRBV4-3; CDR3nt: TGCGCCAGCAGCCCGTCGGTCGGAGCGAAAGAGACCCAGTACTTC; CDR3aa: CASSPSVGAKETQYF
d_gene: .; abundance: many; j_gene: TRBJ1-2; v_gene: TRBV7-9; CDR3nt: TGTGCCAGCAGCTTCCGACAGTTGGGGTATGGCTACACCTTC; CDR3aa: CASSFRQLGYGYTF
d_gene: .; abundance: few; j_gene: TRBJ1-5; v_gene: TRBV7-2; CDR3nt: TGTGCCAGCAGCCCCGGGCCGATTAGGCCCCAGCATTTT; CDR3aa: CASSPGPIRPQHF
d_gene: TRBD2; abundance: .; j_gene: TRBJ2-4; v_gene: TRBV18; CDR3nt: TGTGCCAACTCACCCCGGGACGTGGGAGGGGAGCAGTACTTC; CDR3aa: CANSPRDVGGEQYF
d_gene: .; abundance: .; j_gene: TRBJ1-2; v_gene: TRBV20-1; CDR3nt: TGCAGTGCTAGAGGAGACGACGGAGAAGGCTACACCTTC; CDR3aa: CSARGDDGEGYTF
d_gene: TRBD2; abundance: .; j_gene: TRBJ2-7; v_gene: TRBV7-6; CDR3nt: TGTGCCAGCAGCTTGCGGGGGGGCCATTCTTACGAGCAGTACTTC; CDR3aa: CASSLRGGHSYEQYF
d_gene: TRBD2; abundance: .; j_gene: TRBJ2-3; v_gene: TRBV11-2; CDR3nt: TGTGCCAGCAGCCAGGGACTAGCGGGGGGTCTTTCCCCCACAGATACGCAGTATTTT; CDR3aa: CASSQGLAGGLSPTDTQYF
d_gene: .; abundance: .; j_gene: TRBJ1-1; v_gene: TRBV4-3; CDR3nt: TGCGCCAGCAGCCGAGAAGAGGGGGACACTGAAGCTTTCTTT; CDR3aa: CASSREEGDTEAFF
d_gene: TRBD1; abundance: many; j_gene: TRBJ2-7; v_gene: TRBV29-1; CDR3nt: TGCAGCGTCTTGACAGGGAAATCCTCCTACGAGCAGTACTTC; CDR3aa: CSVLTGKSSYEQYF
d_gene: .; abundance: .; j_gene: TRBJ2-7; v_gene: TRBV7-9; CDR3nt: TGTGCCAGCAGCCCAAAGGGCTTCGAGCAGTACTTC; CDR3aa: CASSPKGFEQYF
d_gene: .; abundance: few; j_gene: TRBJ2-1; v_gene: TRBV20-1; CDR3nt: TGCAGTGCCGAAGATTCGACGGATTACAATGAGCAGTTCTTC; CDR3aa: CSAEDSTDYNEQFF
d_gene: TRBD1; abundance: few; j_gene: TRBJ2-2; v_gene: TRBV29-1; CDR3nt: TGCAGCGCCAGACAGGGGGCTGGCGGGGAGCTGTTTTTT; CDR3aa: CSARQGAGGELFF
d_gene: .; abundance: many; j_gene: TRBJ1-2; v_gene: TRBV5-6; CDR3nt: TGTGCCAGCAGTTTGGGGCCCGTTTATGGCTACACCTTC; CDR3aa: CASSLGPVYGYTF
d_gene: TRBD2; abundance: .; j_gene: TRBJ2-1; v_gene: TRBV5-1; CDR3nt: TGCGCCAGCAGCTGGAAGACTAGCGGTGGGAATGAGCAGTTCTTC; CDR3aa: CASSWKTSGGNEQFF
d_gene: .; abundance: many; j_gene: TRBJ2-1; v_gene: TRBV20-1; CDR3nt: TGCAGTGCTAGAGGAGACAATGAGCAGTTCTTC; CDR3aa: CSARGDNEQFF
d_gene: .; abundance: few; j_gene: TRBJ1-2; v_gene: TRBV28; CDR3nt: TGTGCCAGCAGTTTAAAAATCCGGGGCAGGAACTATGGCTACACCTTC; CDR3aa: CASSLKIRGRNYGYTF
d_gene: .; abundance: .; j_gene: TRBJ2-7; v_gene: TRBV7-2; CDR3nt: TGTGCCAGCAGCTTGGGCATAGGACCGGCGTACGAGCAGTACTTC; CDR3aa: CASSLGIGPAYEQYF
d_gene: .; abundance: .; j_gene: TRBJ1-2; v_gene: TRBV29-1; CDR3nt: TGCAGCGCCCAATCGGACTCCTATGGCTACACCTTC; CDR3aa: CSAQSDSYGYTF
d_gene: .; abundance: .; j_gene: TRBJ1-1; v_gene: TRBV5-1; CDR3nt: TGCGCGAGTCGACAGGAACCATTGAACACTGAAGCTTTCTTT; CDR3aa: CASRQEPLNTEAFF
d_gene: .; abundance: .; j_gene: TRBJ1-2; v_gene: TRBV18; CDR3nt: TGTGCCAGCTCACCCCTACCTGTCCATGGCTACACCTTC; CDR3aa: CASSPLPVHGYTF
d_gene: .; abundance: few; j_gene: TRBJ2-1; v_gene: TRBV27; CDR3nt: TGTGCCAGCACTGAATTGGGGGGCAGAGGGCAGTTCTTC; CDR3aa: CASTELGGRGQFF
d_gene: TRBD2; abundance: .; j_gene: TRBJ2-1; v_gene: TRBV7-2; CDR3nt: TGTGCCAGCAGCTTTCCGGGACTAGCGGGGGGGCGCGAGTTCTTC; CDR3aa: CASSFPGLAGGREFF
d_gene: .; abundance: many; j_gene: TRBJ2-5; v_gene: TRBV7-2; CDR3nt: TGTGCCAGCAGCCGCAGGGTCCAAGAGACCCAGTACTTC; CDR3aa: CASSRRVQETQYF
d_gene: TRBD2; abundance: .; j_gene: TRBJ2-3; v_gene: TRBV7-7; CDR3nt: TGTGCTAGCAGCTTAGCGCCTCTAGCGGGGACGGATACGCAGTATTTT; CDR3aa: CASSLAPLAGTDTQYF
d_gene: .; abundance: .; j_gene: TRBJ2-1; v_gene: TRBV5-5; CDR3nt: TGTGCCAGCAGCTTGGCCGTACAGATCGGTACTTACAATGAGCAGTTCTTC; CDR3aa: CASSLAVQIGTYNEQFF
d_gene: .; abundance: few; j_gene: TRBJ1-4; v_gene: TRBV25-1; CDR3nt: TGTGCCAGCAGGGACAGCGGGGAAAATGAAAAACTGTTTTTT; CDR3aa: CASRDSGENEKLFF
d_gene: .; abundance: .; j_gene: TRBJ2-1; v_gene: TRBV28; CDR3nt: TGTGCCACCGGACTTTCCCTAGGCTCCTACAATGAGCAGTTCTTC; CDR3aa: CATGLSLGSYNEQFF
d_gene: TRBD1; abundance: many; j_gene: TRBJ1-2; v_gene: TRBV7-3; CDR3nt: TGTGCCAGCAGCCCTGGGACAGGGAGAGGCTATGGCTACACCTTC; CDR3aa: CASSPGTGRGYGYTF
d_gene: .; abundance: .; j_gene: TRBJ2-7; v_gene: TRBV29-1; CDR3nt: TGCAGCTTCCGTAACGAGCAGTACTTC; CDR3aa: CSFRNEQYF
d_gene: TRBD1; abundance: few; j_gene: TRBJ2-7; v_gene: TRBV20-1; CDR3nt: TGCAGTGATGTTCCCGGGACAGGGGGCTACGAGCAGTACTTC; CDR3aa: CSDVPGTGGYEQYF
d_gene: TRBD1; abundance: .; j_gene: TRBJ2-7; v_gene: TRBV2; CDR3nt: TGTGCCAGCAGATTCCCTTGGGACAGGGGAAACGAGCAGTACTTC; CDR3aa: CASRFPWDRGNEQYF
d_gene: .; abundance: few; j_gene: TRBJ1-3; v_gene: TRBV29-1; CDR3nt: TGCAGCGTTGGAGGCAGAAACTCTGGAAACACCATATATTTT; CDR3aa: CSVGGRNSGNTIYF
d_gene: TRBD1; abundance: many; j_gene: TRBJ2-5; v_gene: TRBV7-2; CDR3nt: TGTGCCAGCAGCTTCAACAGGGGGAAAGAGACCCAGTACTTC; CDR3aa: CASSFNRGKETQYF
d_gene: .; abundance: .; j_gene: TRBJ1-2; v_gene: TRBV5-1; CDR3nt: TGCGTCAGCAGCGAAACCCGGGGACGTGGCTACACCTTC; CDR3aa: CVSSETRGRGYTF
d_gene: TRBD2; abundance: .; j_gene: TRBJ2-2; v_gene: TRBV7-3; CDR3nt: TGTGCCAGCAGCTTAAGGCCTAGCGGGGGGGCCGGTGCCGGGGAGCTGTTTTTT; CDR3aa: CASSLRPSGGAGAGELFF